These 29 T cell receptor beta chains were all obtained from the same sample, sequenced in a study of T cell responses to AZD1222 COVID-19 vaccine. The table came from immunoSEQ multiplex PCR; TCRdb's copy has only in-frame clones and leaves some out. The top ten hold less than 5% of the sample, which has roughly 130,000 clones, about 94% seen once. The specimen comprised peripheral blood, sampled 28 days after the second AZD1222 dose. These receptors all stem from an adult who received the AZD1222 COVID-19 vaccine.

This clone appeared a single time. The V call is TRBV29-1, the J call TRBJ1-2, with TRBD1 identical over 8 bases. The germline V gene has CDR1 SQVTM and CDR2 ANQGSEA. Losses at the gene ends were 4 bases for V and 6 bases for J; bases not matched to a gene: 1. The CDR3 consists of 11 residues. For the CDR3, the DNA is TGCAGCGTTGGCAGGGGGCATGGCTACACCTTC. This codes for CSVGRGHGYTF.

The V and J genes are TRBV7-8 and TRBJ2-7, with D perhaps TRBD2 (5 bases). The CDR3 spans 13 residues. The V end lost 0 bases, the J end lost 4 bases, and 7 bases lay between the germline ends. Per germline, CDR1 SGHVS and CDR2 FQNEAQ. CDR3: CASSLAKRYEQYF. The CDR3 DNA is TGTGCCAGCAGCTTAGCGAAGCGGTACGAGCAGTACTTC.

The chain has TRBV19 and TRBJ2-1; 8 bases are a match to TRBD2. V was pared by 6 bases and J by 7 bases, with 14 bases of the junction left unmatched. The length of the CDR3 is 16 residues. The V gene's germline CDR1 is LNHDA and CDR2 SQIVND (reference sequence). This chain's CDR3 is CASSPRGGRRRNEQFF. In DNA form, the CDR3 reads TGTGCCAGTAGCCCTCGGGGGGGGCGCAGGAGGAATGAGCAGTTCTTC.

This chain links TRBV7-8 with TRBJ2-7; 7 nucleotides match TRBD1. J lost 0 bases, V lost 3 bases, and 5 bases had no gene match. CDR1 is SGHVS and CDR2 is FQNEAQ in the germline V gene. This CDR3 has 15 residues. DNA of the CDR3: TGTGCCAGCAGCTTGAGACAGGGAAGCTCCTACGAGCAGTACTTC. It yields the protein CASSLRQGSSYEQYF.

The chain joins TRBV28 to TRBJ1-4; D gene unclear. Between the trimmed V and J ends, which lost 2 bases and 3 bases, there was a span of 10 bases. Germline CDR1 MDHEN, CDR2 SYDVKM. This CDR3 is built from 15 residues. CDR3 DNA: TGTGCCAGCAGTTTAGTCGGAGATTCTAATGAAAAACTGTTTTTT. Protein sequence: CASSLVGDSNEKLFF.

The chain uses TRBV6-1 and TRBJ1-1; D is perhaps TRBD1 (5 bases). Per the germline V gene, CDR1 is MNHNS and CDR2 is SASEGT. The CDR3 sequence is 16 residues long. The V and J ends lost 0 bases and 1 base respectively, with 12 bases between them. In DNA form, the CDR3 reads TGTGCCAGCAGTGAAGCGCTAGGGCAGGGGAACACTGAAGCTTTCTTT. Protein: CASSEALGQGNTEAFF.

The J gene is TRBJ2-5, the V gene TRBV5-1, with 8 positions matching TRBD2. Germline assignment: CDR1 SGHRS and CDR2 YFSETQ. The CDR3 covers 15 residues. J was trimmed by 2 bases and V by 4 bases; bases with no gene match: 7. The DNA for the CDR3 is TGCGCCAGCAGCCTCGGGGGGGTCCCACAAGAGACCCAGTACTTC. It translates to CASSLGGVPQETQYF.

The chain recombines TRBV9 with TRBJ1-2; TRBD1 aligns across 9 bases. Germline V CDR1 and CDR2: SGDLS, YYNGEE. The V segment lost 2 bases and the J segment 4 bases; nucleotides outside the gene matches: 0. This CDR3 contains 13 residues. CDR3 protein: CASSVGQGYGYTF. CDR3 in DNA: TGTGCCAGCAGCGTGGGACAGGGCTATGGCTACACCTTC.

CDR3 nucleotides: TGTGCCAGCAGCTTAGGAACAAATCAGCCCCAGCATTTT. It is translated as CASSLGTNQPQHF. This chain links TRBV11-2 with TRBJ1-5; D gene ambiguous. Deletions cut 1 base from V and 4 bases from J, with 5 bases between. CDR1 and CDR2 from the germline V gene are SGHAT and FQNNGV. The CDR3 totals 13 residues. Supplemented by reference TRBV11-2 and TRBJ1-5, the full variable domain reads EAGVAQSPRYKIIEKRQSVAFWCNPISGHATLYWYQQILGQGPKLLIQFQNNGVVDDSQLPKDRFSAERLKGVDSTLKIQPAKLEDSAVYLCASSLGTNQPQHFGDGTRLSIL.

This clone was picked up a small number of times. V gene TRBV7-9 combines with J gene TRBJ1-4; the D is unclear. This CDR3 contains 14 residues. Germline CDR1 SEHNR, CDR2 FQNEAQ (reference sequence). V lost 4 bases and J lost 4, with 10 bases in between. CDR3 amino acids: CASSSGSLNEKLFF. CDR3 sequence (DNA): TGTGCCAGCAGCTCCGGGTCGCTTAATGAAAAACTGTTTTTT.

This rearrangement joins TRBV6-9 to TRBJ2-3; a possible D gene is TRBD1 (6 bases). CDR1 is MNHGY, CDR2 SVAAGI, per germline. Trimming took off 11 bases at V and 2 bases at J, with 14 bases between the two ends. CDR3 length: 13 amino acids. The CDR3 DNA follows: TGTGCCCCAGGGGTAGCTGACACAGATACGCAGTATTTT. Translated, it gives CAPGVADTDTQYF.

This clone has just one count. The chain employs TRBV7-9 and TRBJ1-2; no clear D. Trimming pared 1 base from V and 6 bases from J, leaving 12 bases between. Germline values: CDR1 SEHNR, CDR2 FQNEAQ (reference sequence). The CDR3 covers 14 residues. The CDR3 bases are TGTGCCAGCAGCTTAGAGGATGGCTTAGATGGCTACACCTTC. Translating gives CASSLEDGLDGYTF.

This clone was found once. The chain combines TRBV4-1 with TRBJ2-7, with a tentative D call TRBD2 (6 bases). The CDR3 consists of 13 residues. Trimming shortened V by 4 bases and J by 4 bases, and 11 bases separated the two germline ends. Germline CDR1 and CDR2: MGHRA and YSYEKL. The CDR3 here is CASSPHGGYEQYF. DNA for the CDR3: TGCGCCAGCAGCCCCCACGGAGGGTACGAGCAGTACTTC.

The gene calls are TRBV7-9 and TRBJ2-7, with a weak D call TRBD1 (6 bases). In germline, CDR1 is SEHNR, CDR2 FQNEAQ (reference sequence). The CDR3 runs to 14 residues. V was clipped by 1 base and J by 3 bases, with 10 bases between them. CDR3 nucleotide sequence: TGTGCCAGCAGCTTAGGGACAGAAAGCTACGAGCAGTACTTC. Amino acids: CASSLGTESYEQYF.

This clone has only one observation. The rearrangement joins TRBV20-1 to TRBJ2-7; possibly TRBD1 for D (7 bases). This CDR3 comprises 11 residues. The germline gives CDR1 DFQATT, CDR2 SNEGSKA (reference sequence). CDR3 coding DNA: TGCAGCGCCAGGGGGGAGGACGAGCAGTACTTC. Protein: CSARGEDEQYF.

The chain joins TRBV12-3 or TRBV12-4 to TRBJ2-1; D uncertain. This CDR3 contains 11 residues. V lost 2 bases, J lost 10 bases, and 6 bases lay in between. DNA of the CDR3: TGTGCCAGCAGTTTACACGAAGAGCAGTTCTTC. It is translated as CASSLHEEQFF.

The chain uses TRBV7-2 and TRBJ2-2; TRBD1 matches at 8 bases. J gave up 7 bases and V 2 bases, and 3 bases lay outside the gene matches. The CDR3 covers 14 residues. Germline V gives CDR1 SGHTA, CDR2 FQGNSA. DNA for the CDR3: TGTGCCAGCAGCTTAACAGGGGGAGTCGGGGAGCTGTTTTTT. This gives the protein CASSLTGGVGELFF.

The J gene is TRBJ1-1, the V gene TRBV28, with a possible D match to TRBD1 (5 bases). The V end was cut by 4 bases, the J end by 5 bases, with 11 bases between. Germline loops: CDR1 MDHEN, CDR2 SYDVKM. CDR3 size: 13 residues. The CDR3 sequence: CASSSPGKTEAFF. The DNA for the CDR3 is TGTGCCAGCAGTTCCCCAGGGAAAACTGAAGCTTTCTTT.

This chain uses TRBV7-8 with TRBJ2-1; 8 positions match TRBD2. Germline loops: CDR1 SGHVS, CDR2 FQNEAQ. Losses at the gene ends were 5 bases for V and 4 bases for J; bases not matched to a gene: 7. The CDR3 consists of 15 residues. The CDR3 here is CASSHNSGTYNEQFF. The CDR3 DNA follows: TGTGCCAGCAGCCACAATAGCGGGACTTACAATGAGCAGTTCTTC.

The CDR3 loop is CASRPGVTVSYEQYF. The CDR3 DNA follows: TGTGCCAGCAGGCCGGGCGTGACGGTCTCCTACGAGCAGTACTTC. The chain employs TRBV9 and TRBJ2-7; D uncertain. The CDR3 is made up of 15 amino acids. The germline V gene encodes CDR1 SGDLS and CDR2 YYNGEE. Trimming shortened V by 5 bases and J by 0 bases, and 15 bases separated the two germline ends. Supplemented by reference TRBV9 and TRBJ2-7, the full variable domain reads DSGVTQTPKHLITATGQRVTLRCSPRSGDLSVYWYQQSLDQGLQFLIQYYNGEERAKGNILERFSAQQFPDLHSELNLSSLELGDSALYFCASRPGVTVSYEQYFGPGTRLTVT.

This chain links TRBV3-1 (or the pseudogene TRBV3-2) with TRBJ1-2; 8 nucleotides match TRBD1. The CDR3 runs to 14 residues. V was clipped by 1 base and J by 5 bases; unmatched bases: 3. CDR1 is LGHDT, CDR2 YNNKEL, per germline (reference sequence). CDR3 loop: CASSQGDRRYGYTF. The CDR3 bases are TGTGCCAGCAGCCAAGGGGACAGGAGGTATGGCTACACCTTC.

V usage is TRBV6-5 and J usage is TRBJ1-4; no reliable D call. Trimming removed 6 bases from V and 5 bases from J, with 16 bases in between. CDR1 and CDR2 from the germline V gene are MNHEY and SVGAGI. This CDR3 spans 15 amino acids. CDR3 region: CASRTRRDKNEKLFF. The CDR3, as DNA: TGTGCCAGCAGGACGAGGCGGGATAAAAATGAAAAACTGTTTTTT.

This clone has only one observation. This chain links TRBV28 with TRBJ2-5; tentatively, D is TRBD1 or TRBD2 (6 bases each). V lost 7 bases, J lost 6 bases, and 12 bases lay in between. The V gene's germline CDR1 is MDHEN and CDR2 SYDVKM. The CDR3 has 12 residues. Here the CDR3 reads CASNGGRKTQYF. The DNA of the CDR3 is TGTGCCAGCAATGGGGGGCGGAAGACCCAGTACTTC.

CDR3 loop: CSASSGTSLEQYF. CDR3 DNA: TGCAGTGCTAGTAGTGGGACTAGCCTCGAGCAGTACTTC. This chain uses TRBV20-1 with TRBJ2-7; TRBD2 agrees at 9 bases. The CDR3 has 13 amino acids. V lost 3 bases to trimming and J lost 6 bases; unmatched junction nucleotides: 6. CDR1 DFQATT and CDR2 SNEGSKA come from the germline V gene (reference sequence).

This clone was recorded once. Written as DNA, the CDR3 is TGTGCCAGCAGCCGCCAATACACCGGGGAGCTGTTTTTT. This encodes CASSRQYTGELFF. J is TRBJ2-2 and V is TRBV3-1 (or the pseudogene TRBV3-2); D is unresolved. CDR1 and CDR2 (germline): LGHDT, YNNKEL (reference sequence). Between the trimmed V and J ends, which lost 4 bases and 3 bases, there was a span of 6 bases. The CDR3 spans 13 residues.

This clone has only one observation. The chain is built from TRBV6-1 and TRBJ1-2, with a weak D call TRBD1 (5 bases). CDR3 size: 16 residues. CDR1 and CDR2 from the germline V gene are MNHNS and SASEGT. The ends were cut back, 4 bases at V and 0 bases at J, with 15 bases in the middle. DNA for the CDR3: TGTGCCAGCAGTGGTAATCGGGCGGACACTAACTATGGCTACACCTTC. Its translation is CASSGNRADTNYGYTF.

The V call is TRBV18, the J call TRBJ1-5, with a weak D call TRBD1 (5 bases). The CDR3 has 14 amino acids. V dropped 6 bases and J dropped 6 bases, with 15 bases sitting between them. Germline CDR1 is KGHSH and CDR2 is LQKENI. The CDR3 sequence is CASSYAEGIQPQHF. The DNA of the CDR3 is TGTGCCAGCTCTTACGCGGAGGGGATTCAGCCCCAGCATTTT.

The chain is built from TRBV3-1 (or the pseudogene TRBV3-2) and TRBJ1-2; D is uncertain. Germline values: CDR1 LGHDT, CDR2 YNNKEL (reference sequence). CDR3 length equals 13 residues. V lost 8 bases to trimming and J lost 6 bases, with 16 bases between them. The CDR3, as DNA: TGTGCCAGCTCTGCCCATAGGAAGCATGGCTACACCTTC. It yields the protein CASSAHRKHGYTF.

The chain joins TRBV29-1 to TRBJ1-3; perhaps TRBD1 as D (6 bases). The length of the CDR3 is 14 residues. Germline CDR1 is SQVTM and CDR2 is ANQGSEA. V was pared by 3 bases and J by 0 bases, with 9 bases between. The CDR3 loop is CSVDRGGSGNTIYF. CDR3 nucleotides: TGCAGCGTTGACAGGGGAGGCTCTGGAAACACCATATATTTT.